These T cell receptor beta chains were read from a single sample in a study of cytomegalovirus exposure and HLA in healthy donors. The data were produced by immunoSEQ multiplex PCR, yet TCRdb's version contains in-frame clones alone and is incomplete. The sample shows about 120,000 clones, 75% to 90% of them seen only once. Specimen: PBMCs. The receptors here all came from a young man in good health and CMV-seronegative. Both conserved end residues are part of each CDR3. The order of the fields is D gene, V gene, clone size, J gene, CDR3 protein, CDR3 DNA. The D gene is left open where the match is weak. Some rows have no size entry. The others give once, few or many, or a class for an expanded clone.

.,TRBV7-2,.,TRBJ1-1,CASSFQGRDTEAFF,TGTGCCAGCAGCTTCCAGGGTCGGGACACTGAAGCTTTCTTT
TRBD1,TRBV2,.,TRBJ2-3,CASSKPTGLDTQYF,TGTGCCAGCAGTAAGCCGACAGGGTTGGATACGCAGTATTTT
.,TRBV14,.,TRBJ1-6,CASSHGGFLSPLHF,TGTGCCAGCAGCCACGGGGGGTTTCTTTCACCCCTCCACTTT
TRBD1,TRBV19,.,TRBJ2-6,CASIDRAGANVLTF,TGTGCCAGTATTGACAGGGCTGGGGCCAACGTCCTGACTTTC
TRBD2,TRBV10-1,.,TRBJ2-3,CASFKRGLAGRDTQYF,TGCGCCAGCTTTAAGAGGGGACTAGCGGGGCGCGATACGCAGTATTTT
.,TRBV15,.,TRBJ2-7,CATSRDKDRYTYEQYF,TGTGCCACCAGCAGAGATAAAGACAGGTATACCTACGAGCAGTACTTC
TRBD2,TRBV28,few,TRBJ2-3,CASSPSLAGGADTQYF,TGTGCCAGCAGTCCCTCCCTAGCGGGGGGCGCAGATACGCAGTATTTT
.,TRBV5-6,.,TRBJ2-7,CASSLSLSGRYEQYF,TGTGCCAGCAGCTTAAGTTTGTCGGGGAGGTACGAGCAGTACTTC
TRBD1,TRBV19,.,TRBJ1-5,CASTTRDSYNQPQHF,TGTGCCAGTACCACTCGGGACAGCTACAATCAGCCCCAGCATTTT
TRBD2,TRBV5-1,.,TRBJ2-3,CASSLPLAGDTDTQYF,TGCGCCAGCAGCCTCCCGCTAGCGGGGGACACAGATACGCAGTATTTT
.,TRBV5-4,.,TRBJ2-7,CASSGAGPGSEQYF,TGTGCCAGCAGCGGAGCGGGCCCCGGCTCCGAGCAGTACTTC
.,TRBV6-1,.,TRBJ1-4,CASSEGRNGWPNEKLFF,TGTGCCAGCAGTGAAGGGCGGAATGGCTGGCCTAATGAAAAACTGTTTTTT
.,TRBV2,.,TRBJ1-1,CASSDFTGGGLYTEAFF,TGTGCCAGCAGTGACTTTACGGGGGGCGGATTGTATACTGAAGCTTTCTTT
TRBD2,TRBV9,.,TRBJ2-3,CASSEVGGGVPDTQYF,TGTGCCAGCAGCGAGGTAGGCGGGGGGGTACCAGATACGCAGTATTTT
.,TRBV4-3,once,TRBJ2-7,CASSQSYEQYF,TGCGCCAGCAGCCAGAGCTACGAGCAGTACTTC
TRBD1,TRBV18,.,TRBJ1-1,CASSPKGQGMNTEAFF,TGTGCCAGCTCACCGAAGGGACAGGGGATGAACACTGAAGCTTTCTTT
TRBD2,TRBV2,.,TRBJ2-7,CASRGTSDRYEQYF,TGTGCCAGCCGTGGGACTAGCGACCGCTACGAGCAGTACTTC
TRBD1,TRBV7-6,.,TRBJ2-7,CASSLTDRDGEQYF,TGTGCCAGCAGCTTAACCGACAGGGATGGCGAGCAGTACTTC
.,TRBV6-1,.,TRBJ1-5,CASSESRAQPQHF,TGTGCCAGCAGTGAATCCAGGGCTCAGCCCCAGCATTTT
.,TRBV6-5,.,TRBJ1-1,CASSYPGVGAFF,TGTGCCAGCAGTTACCCCGGGGTAGGCGCTTTCTTT
.,TRBV6-6,.,TRBJ2-2,CASSYWGSGELFF,TGTGCCAGCAGTTACTGGGGCTCCGGGGAGCTGTTTTTT
.,TRBV28,.,TRBJ1-5,CASSPFGADQPQHF,TGTGCCAGCAGTCCCTTCGGAGCGGATCAGCCCCAGCATTTT
.,TRBV4-1,.,TRBJ2-5,CASSQDREETQYF,TGCGCCAGCAGCCAAGACAGGGAAGAGACCCAGTACTTC
.,TRBV2,.,TRBJ1-5,CASSEERGGVSNQPQHF,TGTGCCAGCAGTGAGGAGAGGGGGGGGGTGAGCAATCAGCCCCAGCATTTT